This TCR beta chain appears in the sequencing data of a study of regulatory T cells in long-lasting Graves disease. General study findings and limits: Persistent disease exhibited a predilection for TRBV28, TRBJ1-2 and TRBJ2-5.

Assembly of TCR beta libraries relied on iRepertoire HTBI primers together with Arm-PCR of CDR3 regions. One entry per CDR3 protein results from TCRdb running MiXCR on the multiplex PCR reads. This table holds roughly 380,000 distinct CDR3 sequences, around 15% found once. Time point here: newly diagnosed GD, antithyroid drugs for less than 3 months. RNA isolated from PBMCs was used to make the TCR library. With V trimmed by 5 bases and J by 3 bases, 5 bases remained unmatched. Germline values: CDR1 DFQATT, CDR2 SNEGSKA (reference sequence). This CDR3 comprises 16 residues. This clonotype was observed many times. Its specificity is not known. The data were also submitted as part of a second study, on T cells in Graves' hyperthyroidism and ophthalmopathy. As that report states: First-round RT-PCR targeting the TCR CDR3 was performed with the HTBI primer set. Appearing also in blood were most of the thyroid clonotypes expanded above 0.001. In the analysis, a 13 V-J model separated ophthalmopathy from stable hyperthyroidism.

The origin of this receptor is a man in his forties with Graves disease. The chain has TRBV20-1 and TRBJ2-3, with 16 positions matching TRBD2. Here the sequenced sample was peripheral blood mononuclear cells (PBMCs), taken at new diagnosis, from a patient treated with antithyroid drugs. CDR3 residues: CSADGTSGGGTDTQYF. CDR3 nucleotides: TGCAGTGCTGACGGGACTAGCGGGGGGGGGACAGATACGCAGTATTTT.